The 10 T cell receptor beta chains reported below all come from one sample, sequenced in a study of blood T cell repertoires in COVID-19. The protocol was immunoSEQ multiplex PCR, while the TCRdb copy is restricted to in-frame clones and leaves out a portion. The repertoire includes about 210,000 clones, around 82% of them detected once, and roughly 7.6% sits in the top ten. The source material was peripheral blood. These receptor sequences come from a woman aged 45-65 years with acute or convalescent COVID-19.

This clone was seen only once. This chain joins TRBV30 and TRBJ2-5, with TRBD2 as a possible D gene (5 bases). There are 14 residues in the CDR3. The germline V and J ends were trimmed by 2 bases and 4 bases, with 14 bases remaining between them. Looked up from germline, CDR1 is GTSNPN and CDR2 is SVGIG (reference sequence). The CDR3 protein is CAWSLGSGGETQYF. CDR3 DNA sequence: TGTGCCTGGAGTCTGGGGAGCGGCGGAGAGACCCAGTACTTC.

This chain connects TRBV28 to TRBJ2-2; TRBD1 aligns across 9 bases. Germline assignment: CDR1 MDHEN and CDR2 SYDVKM. CDR3 size: 15 residues. V shed 5 bases, J shed 6 bases, and the junction held 7 bases outside the gene matches. CDR3 DNA sequence: TGTGCCAGCAGTACCGGGACAGGGAAGGCCGGGGAGCTGTTTTTT. Residues: CASSTGTGKAGELFF.

This chain links TRBV5-1 with TRBJ2-7; 11 nucleotides match TRBD1. The germline CDR1 and CDR2 sequences are SGHRS and YFSETQ. V dropped 1 base and J dropped 5; count of bases not matched to a gene: 8. CDR3 length equals 16 residues. The chain's CDR3 is CASSLRMRDRGNEQYF. For the CDR3, the DNA is TGCGCCAGCAGCTTGAGAATGAGGGACAGGGGGAACGAGCAGTACTTC.

This clone came up once. V usage is TRBV5-1 and J usage is TRBJ2-7; D might be TRBD1 (6 bases). In germline, CDR1 is SGHRS, CDR2 YFSETQ. This CDR3 has 15 amino acids. V was pared by 2 bases and J by 3 bases, with 15 bases between. The CDR3 region is CASSFLNPTGYEQYF. In DNA form, the CDR3 reads TGCGCCAGCAGCTTTTTAAACCCGACAGGCTACGAGCAGTACTTC.

This clone was detected a few times. The V call is TRBV9, the J call TRBJ1-1; tentative D call: TRBD1 (6 bases). The germline V gene encodes CDR1 SGDLS and CDR2 YYNGEE. CDR3 length: 14 residues. The V gene lost 4 bases and the J gene lost 1 base, with 11 bases spanning the gap. In DNA, the CDR3 is TGTGCCAGCAGCCCGGGACACGCGAACACTGAAGCTTTCTTT. It encodes CASSPGHANTEAFF.

This clone was recorded once. The CDR3 coding sequence is TGCGCCAGCAGCTCAGCCGGCGGGAACGGGGAGACCCAGTACTTC. This sequence encodes CASSSAGGNGETQYF. The chain is built from TRBV5-1 and TRBJ2-5; D might be TRBD2 (6 bases). Per the germline V gene, CDR1 is SGHRS and CDR2 is YFSETQ. The CDR3 has 15 residues. The V and J ends lost 3 bases and 5 bases respectively, with 17 bases between them. Drawing the rest from reference TRBV5-1 and TRBJ2-5, the complete variable domain is KAGVTQTPRYLIKTRGQQVTLSCSPISGHRSVSWYQQTPGQGLQFLFEYFSETQRNKGNFPGRFSGRQFSNSRSEMNVSTLELGDSALYLCASSSAGGNGETQYFGPGTRLLVL.

The V gene is TRBV14, the J gene TRBJ2-7; no definite D call. The CDR3 totals 13 residues. Germline CDR1 and CDR2: SGHDN and FVKESK. Trimming pared 1 base from V and 6 bases from J, leaving 10 bases between. In nucleotides, the CDR3 is TGTGCCAGCAGCCAAGGAGGTCGGTCCGAGCAGTACTTC. Protein: CASSQGGRSEQYF.

The gene calls are TRBV19 and TRBJ2-3, with 16 positions matching TRBD2. After removal of 1 base from V and 5 bases from J, the junction contained 6 bases not matched to a gene. Germline V gene lookup returns CDR1 LNHDA and CDR2 SQIVND (reference sequence). The CDR3 has 18 amino acids. The CDR3 protein is CASSIAGTSGRARDTQYF. CDR3 nucleotides: TGTGCCAGTAGTATAGCCGGGACTAGCGGGAGGGCCAGAGATACGCAGTATTTT.

The chain has TRBV15 and TRBJ2-3; no clear D. Germline lookup yields CDR1 LNHNV and CDR2 YYDKDF (reference sequence). The length of the CDR3 is 14 residues. V was clipped by 0 bases and J by 4 bases, with 8 bases between them. The CDR3 sequence is CATSRDMGADTQYF. In DNA, the CDR3 is TGTGCCACCAGCAGAGATATGGGCGCAGATACGCAGTATTTT.

V is TRBV7-3 and J is TRBJ2-3; 16 bases are a match to TRBD2. From germline, CDR1 is SGHTA and CDR2 FQGTGA. The CDR3 totals 19 residues. The V and J ends lost 4 bases and 4 bases, in that order; junction bases with no gene match: 11. The CDR3 nucleotides are TGTGCCAGCAGCTCACCGGGACTAGCGGGAGGGCCTGGGGCAGATACGCAGTATTTT. This gives the protein CASSSPGLAGGPGADTQYF.